This TCR beta chain comes out of a study of T cells in severe cutaneous drug reactions (dated by TCRdb to about 2019). About the investigation overall: Between 2011 and 2018, patients were recruited from Taiwan, Thailand and a European registry network. Only patients with a probable or definite SJS/TEN or DRESS diagnosis by RegiSCAR criteria were enrolled. The Naranjo algorithm and the ALDEN drug causality algorithm were used to assign the culprit drug. Blister fluids/cells, PBMC and other biological samples were taken from patients in the acute stage or the recovery stage. The study combined bulk TCR sequencing with single-cell sequencing, quantitative PCR validation, functional assays and transgenic mouse experiments. The libraries were made with iRepertoire multiplex PCR, and the authors referred to a comparison in which iRepertoire and 5' RACE methods, with or without UMI, captured abundant clonotypes to a similar degree. Overall study results and their limits: All seven CBZ-SJS/TEN blister samples contained a public TCRbeta CDR3 (mean roughly 15%), which was undetectable or scarce in tolerant-control and healthy-donor PBMC. According to the authors, further study is still needed to determine whether the public TCR generalizes to SJS/TEN caused by other drugs.

For both bulk and single-cell sequencing, libraries were prepared with the iRepertoire multiplex PCR system using TCR subtype-specific primers. Multiplex PCR using primers aimed at the V, D and J gene regions produced the bulk TCR beta libraries. Bulk TCR library preparation used roughly 85-500 ng of RNA per sample as input. An Illumina MiSeq was used to sequence the bulk TCR beta amplicons. The study's own analysis went as follows. Sample misassignments and low-quality sequencing reads were filtered out during quality control steps. CDR3 was defined as the amino acids lying between the Y[YFLI]C motif of the V-gene and the [FW]GXGT motif of the J-segment. CDR3 clonotypes and TRBV and TRBJ gene assignments were based on the IMGT database. TRBV expression in each sample was normalized to the mean expression of the same gene in PBMC from approximately 44 healthy donors. TCRdb reprocessed the reads into one record per CDR3 protein sequence, lacking DNA. For this entry, the V and J calls and clone size follow TCRdb and not the study's own pipeline. This sample's records show 9,500 to 11,000 distinct CDR3 sequences. The ten largest clones capture around a fifth of the sample.

The donors whose samples were sequenced had carbamazepine-induced Stevens-Johnson syndrome or toxic epidermal necrolysis (CBZ-SJS/TEN). To look for drug-specific clonotypes, next-generation sequencing was used to profile the T cell receptor repertoires of patients with drug-induced severe cutaneous adverse reactions. RNA was isolated from either blister cells of skin lesions or peripheral blood mononuclear cells. Concerning this clonotype itself: This receptor's antigen is unknown.

Sequencing was carried out using cells from a skin blister. This specimen's cell subset or site label, interpreted: unsorted cells from skin lesion blisters. The TCR was taken from a human donor with Stevens-Johnson syndrome, a severe cutaneous drug reaction.

CDR3 region: CSARKTGTGVRSGANVLTF. The chain joins TRBV20-1 to TRBJ2-6; TCRdb calls TRBD1, which cannot be checked without DNA. In the germline V gene (reference sequence), CDR1 corresponds to DFQATT and CDR2 to SNEGSKA. The CDR3 sequence holds 19 residues, the cysteine and phenylalanine included. The protein alone is recorded here.